The T cell receptor (beta chain) under discussion was sequenced for a study of cytotoxic CD8 clonotypes in ibrutinib-treated CLL. About the research overall: Around 25 partial and 2 complete responses; at median approximately 68 months, 14 remitted, around 12 progressed. On average, 94,082 productive rearrangements and more than 200,000 productive templates per sample. Study-wide points: Public clonotypes proved infrequent, and on treatment they shrank or remained steady.

Comments on this clone: Its antigen is unknown.

The germline V and J ends were trimmed by 8 bases and 0 bases, with 17 bases remaining between them. CDR3 length: 16 amino acids. Germline lookup yields CDR1 WNHNN and CDR2 SYGVQD (reference sequence). Target depth was 1 in 200,000 to 1 in 1 million T cells, about 10x per clonotype. Assay: immunoSEQ multiplex PCR; the TCRdb copy retains only in-frame clones and omits some. The sample gives about 120,000 clones, about 53% of which show up once; about 40% is in the top ten. This sample comprised PBMCs, obtained after 24 months of ibrutinib treatment. The chain is built from TRBV10-1 and TRBJ1-5; D may be TRBD1 (5 bases). The source is a human donor with chronic lymphocytic leukemia. DNA of the CDR3: TGCGCCAGCTGGGCAGGGTTGGGGTATAGCAATCAGCCCCAGCATTTT. This translates into CASWAGLGYSNQPQHF.